This T cell receptor (beta chain) was recorded in a study of T cells in severe cutaneous drug reactions. At the level of the study: The ALDEN and Naranjo causality algorithms determined the culprit drug.

This clonotype is called medium-sized based on its frequency. The patients sequenced had a carbamazepine-induced Stevens-Johnson syndrome or toxic epidermal necrolysis reaction. Peripheral blood was from CBZ-SJS/TEN patients: five Han Chinese, about 6 European. The CDR3 consists of 16 residues. Germline lookup yields CDR1 SNHLY and CDR2 FYNNEI. TCR subtype-specific primers in iRepertoire multiplex PCR prepared libraries for bulk and single-cell sequencing. Input for bulk TCR libraries: roughly 95-500 ng RNA per sample. Each CDR3 protein gets one entry in TCRdb, which reprocessed the multiplex PCR reads and gives no DNA. With 20,000 to 25,000 distinct CDR3 sequences in the sample, the ten largest clones hold 6% to 8%.

Sequencing was carried out using PBMCs. The receptor comes from a human donor with toxic epidermal necrolysis, a severe cutaneous drug reaction. This chain uses TRBV2 with TRBJ2-1; the D gene TCRdb calls, TRBD2, cannot be checked with no DNA. CDR3: CASSPWTSGRYNEQFF.